The clone carrying this TCR beta chain was seen repeatedly, ten times or more. Its antigen is unidentified. MiXCR, run by TCRdb on the 5' RACE reads, gives a single entry per CDR3 protein. The table has a few hundred thousand distinct CDR3 sequences, 6.9% seen once; the top ten hold roughly 0.93%. The sample originates from a study of T cells after yellow fever vaccination. Turning to the study itself: SMART-Seq v4 Ultra Low Input handled preparation of low-cell-number fractions. The study, taken as a whole, reports: Most primary-vaccination clones recurred post-booster (around 95% CD4, 88% CD8). One caveat is that FACS-sorted repertoires could contain abundant clonotypes contaminating from the bulk population. Clonotypes shared by both compartments, CD4 and CD8, made up a small share.

The source was CD4+ T cells sorted from PBMCs, collected 15 days after the yellow fever booster vaccination. This clonotype was sampled from a man aged 25 to 40 who received the YFV17D yellow fever vaccine.

The DNA for the CDR3 is TGCAGTGCTAGAGCCGGACAGGAGATACAAGAGACCCAGTACTTC. Its translation: CSARAGQEIQETQYF. This chain links TRBV20-1 with TRBJ2-5; 7 bases are shared with TRBD1. In germline, CDR1 is DFQATT, CDR2 SNEGSKA (reference sequence). The CDR3 has 15 residues. V was pared by 1 base and J by 2 bases, with 7 bases of the junction left unmatched.